The 22 T cell receptor beta chains in this list originate from one sample, sequenced in a study of T-cell memory formation after mild COVID-19. TCRdb itself ran the 5' RACE reads through MiXCR, one entry per CDR3 protein. In the table there are some 130,000 distinct CDR3 sequences, about 16% of which are singletons. Sequencing used PBMCs or a T cell subset sorted from them (not recorded which). These receptors all come from an adult woman who had mild COVID-19 (a few samples of this study predate the infection). Cell type and time point are not known.

This clonotype was counted only a few times. This rearrangement joins TRBV13 to TRBJ2-3, with D unresolved. The germline V gene has CDR1 PRHDT and CDR2 FYEKMQ (reference sequence). V lost 5 bases and J lost 6, with 12 bases in between. The CDR3 extends over 13 amino acids. CDR3: CASSPIDEDTQYF. CDR3 DNA: TGTGCCAGCAGCCCCATCGACGAGGATACGCAGTATTTT.

This clonotype was seen more than once but under ten times. This chain links TRBV28 with TRBJ2-7; TRBD2 aligns across 8 bases. This CDR3 has 14 amino acids. Germline V gives CDR1 MDHEN, CDR2 SYDVKM. V shed 6 bases, J shed 4 bases, and the junction held 8 bases outside the gene matches. This CDR3 reads CASRGPSGGYEQYF. The CDR3 DNA reads as TGTGCCAGCAGGGGCCCGAGCGGGGGTTACGAGCAGTACTTC.

The chain employs TRBV20-1 and TRBJ2-1, with TRBD2 matching 7 bases. CDR3 length: 14 amino acids. Germline V lookup: CDR1 DFQATT, CDR2 SNEGSKA (reference sequence). The trim removed 3 bases at V and 3 bases at J, leaving 5 bases unmatched. The CDR3 DNA reads TGCAGTGCTAGCGTCGGGGGGAACTACAATGAGCAGTTCTTC. Translation gives CSASVGGNYNEQFF.

This clonotype was recorded a few times. The chain links TRBV7-3 to TRBJ2-1; D tentatively reads TRBD1 or TRBD2 (5 bases each). V lost 3 bases and J lost 10, with 13 bases in between. Germline CDR1 and CDR2: SGHTA and FQGTGA. The CDR3 consists of 13 residues. CDR3 DNA sequence: TGTGCCAGCAGCTTGGGACGTTACGGGGAGCAGTTCTTC. Translated: CASSLGRYGEQFF.

The CDR3 protein is CASSLAGVEAFF. The CDR3 DNA is TGTGCCAGCAGCTTAGCAGGGGTTGAAGCTTTCTTT. The gene calls are TRBV7-9 and TRBJ1-1; tentative D call: TRBD1 (5 bases). This CDR3 is built from 12 residues. The germline V gene encodes CDR1 SEHNR and CDR2 FQNEAQ (reference sequence). The V end was cut by 0 bases, the J end by 7 bases, with 6 bases between.

The genes are TRBV5-1 and TRBJ2-7, with D perhaps being TRBD1 or TRBD2 (5 bases each). The V and J ends lost 5 bases and 0 bases respectively, with 15 bases between them. This CDR3 region has 15 residues. The germline V gene encodes CDR1 SGHRS and CDR2 YFSETQ. The CDR3 nucleotides are TGCGCCAGCAGACCCGGTCCAGGGAGCTCCTACGAGCAGTACTTC. Translated, it gives CASRPGPGSSYEQYF.

The rearrangement uses TRBV6-5 and TRBJ2-2, with unresolved D. Germline CDR1 reads MNHEY; CDR2 reads SVGAGI. V lost 4 bases and J lost 4, with 10 bases in between. This CDR3 comprises 14 residues. CDR3 DNA sequence: TGTGCCAGCAGTTCAGCCAGCACCACCGGGGAGCTGTTTTTT. It translates to CASSSASTTGELFF.

The chain combines TRBV7-9 with TRBJ1-2, with a weak D call TRBD1 (6 bases). The CDR3 extends over 13 amino acids. The germline CDR1 and CDR2 sequences are SEHNR and FQNEAQ (reference sequence). The germline V and J ends were trimmed by 5 bases and 8 bases, with 15 bases remaining between them. The CDR3 bases are TGTGCCAGCAGCCTTGACAGGCTGGAGGGCTACACCTTC. Amino acid sequence: CASSLDRLEGYTF.

The rearrangement uses TRBV7-2 and TRBJ2-3; 9 bases line up with TRBD2. Germline CDR1 SGHTA, CDR2 FQGNSA. The CDR3 contains 14 residues. Germline trimming cut 7 bases from V and 0 bases from J; bases unmatched to any gene: 2. The DNA for the CDR3 is TGTGCCAGCAATGCGGGAGGGAGCACAGATACGCAGTATTTT. Residues: CASNAGGSTDTQYF.

This chain joins TRBV6-2 or TRBV6-3 and TRBJ2-1, with D perhaps matching TRBD2 (5 bases). V was pared by 2 bases and J by 0 bases, with 8 bases between. This CDR3 has 15 residues. Germline CDR1 and CDR2: MNHEY and SVGEGT. CDR3 in DNA: TGTGCCAGCAGTTACCTGGGGAGCTCCTACAATGAGCAGTTCTTC. Amino acids: CASSYLGSSYNEQFF.

This clonotype has just a few counts. The V gene is TRBV20-1, the J gene TRBJ2-7; D unresolved. Trimming pared 3 bases from V and 4 bases from J, leaving 16 bases between. This CDR3 is 14 amino acids long. CDR1 and CDR2 (germline): DFQATT, SNEGSKA (reference sequence). The CDR3 DNA sequence: TGCAGTGCTAGCCCCCGTGTGGACCCTTACGAGCAGTACTTC. Translated: CSASPRVDPYEQYF.

The chain uses TRBV20-1 and TRBJ1-1; tentative D call: TRBD1 (5 bases). This CDR3 comprises 14 residues. Trimming cost V 1 base and J 1 base, with 10 bases left between them. CDR1 DFQATT and CDR2 SNEGSKA come from the germline V gene (reference sequence). CDR3 nucleotide sequence: TGCAGTGCTAGAGCGGGGCAGTCGAACACTGAAGCTTTCTTT. Encoded protein: CSARAGQSNTEAFF.

The rearrangement links TRBV18 to TRBJ1-1; TRBD1 matches at 7 bases. CDR1 and CDR2 from the germline V gene are KGHSH and LQKENI. With V trimmed by 3 bases and J by 6 bases, 7 bases remained unmatched. This CDR3 has 14 amino acids. The CDR3 coding sequence is TGTGCCAGCTCACCGGCGACAGGGAGGGCTGAAGCTTTCTTT. Residues: CASSPATGRAEAFF.

This clonotype was observed a handful of times. This chain uses TRBV7-3 with TRBJ1-2; tentatively, D is TRBD1 (5 bases). The CDR3 runs 14 residues. With 3 bases removed from V and 4 bases from J, the gap between germline ends came to 12 bases. Per the germline V gene, CDR1 is SGHTA and CDR2 is FQGTGA. This CDR3 reads CASSLGEGSYGYTF. The DNA for the CDR3 is TGTGCCAGCAGCTTGGGCGAGGGGTCCTATGGCTACACCTTC.

The CDR3 region has the DNA TGCAGCGTTGAGATAGGGGCCTACGAGCAGTACTTC. Translating gives CSVEIGAYEQYF. The genes are TRBV29-1 and TRBJ2-7, with a weak D call TRBD1 (5 bases). In germline, CDR1 is SQVTM, CDR2 ANQGSEA. Trimming took off 3 bases at V and 2 bases at J, with 8 bases between the two ends. The CDR3 totals 12 residues.

This clonotype was found a few times. The V call is TRBV4-2, the J call TRBJ2-1; D gene ambiguous. The V end lost 10 bases, the J end lost 4 bases, and 14 bases lay between the germline ends. CDR1 LGHNA and CDR2 YNFKEQ come from the germline V gene. The CDR3 runs to 13 residues. The CDR3 loop reads CAIRDPLYNEQFF. The CDR3 nucleotides read TGTGCCATCAGAGATCCCTTATACAATGAGCAGTTCTTC.

This clonotype was picked up a small number of times. The genes are TRBV5-1 and TRBJ2-1; 15 bases agree with TRBD2. The ends lost 7 bases at V and 6 bases at J; junction bases unmatched: 8. The length of the CDR3 is 16 residues. CDR1 is SGHRS, CDR2 YFSETQ, per germline. CDR3 DNA sequence: TGCGCCAGCTGTTTCGGGACTAGCGGGGGGATCAATGAGCAGTTCTTC. Translating it yields CASCFGTSGGINEQFF.

The sample holds a few counts of this clonotype. The V gene is TRBV20-1, the J gene TRBJ1-2; the D is unclear. In germline, CDR1 is DFQATT, CDR2 SNEGSKA (reference sequence). V was pared by 0 bases and J by 8 bases, with 16 bases between. The CDR3 runs 14 residues. The CDR3 is CSAREFSGKGGYTF. Here the CDR3 DNA reads TGCAGTGCTAGAGAATTTTCGGGGAAAGGAGGCTACACCTTC.

V gene TRBV7-9 combines with J gene TRBJ2-3; possibly TRBD1 for D (6 bases). V lost 0 bases and J lost 1, with 11 bases in between. There are 16 residues in the CDR3. The germline V gene encodes CDR1 SEHNR and CDR2 FQNEAQ (reference sequence). The CDR3 reads CASSLAPTGRTDTQYF. The CDR3, as DNA: TGTGCCAGCAGCTTAGCCCCAACAGGGCGCACAGATACGCAGTATTTT.

The rearrangement joins TRBV29-1 to TRBJ2-4; 8 nucleotides match TRBD1. The germline gives CDR1 SQVTM, CDR2 ANQGSEA. CDR3 length equals 19 residues. V trimming: 4 bases; J trimming: 0 bases; junction bases outside the gene matches: 17. The CDR3 coding sequence is TGCAGCGTTGCCCCGGGTACAGGGGGACAGCGGCAAGCCAAAAACATTCAGTACTTC. This encodes CSVAPGTGGQRQAKNIQYF.

CDR3 in amino acids: CSVRTVSNQPQHF. CDR3 DNA: TGCAGCGTTAGGACAGTTAGCAATCAGCCCCAGCATTTT. The chain employs TRBV29-1 and TRBJ1-5, with TRBD1 as a possible D gene (6 bases). This CDR3 has 13 amino acids. V lost 5 bases, J lost 0 bases, and 8 bases lay in between. CDR1 is SQVTM and CDR2 is ANQGSEA in the germline V gene.

The rearrangement uses TRBV18 and TRBJ2-6, with a possible D match to TRBD2 (6 bases). CDR1 and CDR2 from the germline V gene are KGHSH and LQKENI. CDR3 length: 19 amino acids. V shed 3 bases and J shed 1 base, with 19 bases lying between them. The CDR3 protein is CASSPPRGLSGSGANVLTF. CDR3 nucleotides: TGTGCCAGCTCACCTCCTCGGGGACTGTCCGGATCTGGGGCCAACGTCCTGACTTTC.